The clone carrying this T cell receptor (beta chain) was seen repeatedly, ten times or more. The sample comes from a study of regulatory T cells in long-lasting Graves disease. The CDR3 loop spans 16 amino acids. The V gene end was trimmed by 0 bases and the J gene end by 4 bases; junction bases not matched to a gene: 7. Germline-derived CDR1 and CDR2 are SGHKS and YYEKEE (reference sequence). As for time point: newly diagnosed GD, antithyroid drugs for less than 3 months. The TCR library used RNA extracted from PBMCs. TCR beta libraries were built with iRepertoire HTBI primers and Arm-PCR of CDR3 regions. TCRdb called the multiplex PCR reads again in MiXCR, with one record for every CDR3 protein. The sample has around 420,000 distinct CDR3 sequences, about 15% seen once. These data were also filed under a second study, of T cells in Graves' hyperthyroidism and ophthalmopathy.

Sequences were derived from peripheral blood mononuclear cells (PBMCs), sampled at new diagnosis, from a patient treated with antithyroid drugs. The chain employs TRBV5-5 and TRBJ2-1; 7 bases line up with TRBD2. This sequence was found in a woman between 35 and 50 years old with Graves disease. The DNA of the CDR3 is TGTGCCAGCAGCTTGGAGCTAGCGGCATTTTACAATGAGCAGTTCTTC. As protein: CASSLELAAFYNEQFF.